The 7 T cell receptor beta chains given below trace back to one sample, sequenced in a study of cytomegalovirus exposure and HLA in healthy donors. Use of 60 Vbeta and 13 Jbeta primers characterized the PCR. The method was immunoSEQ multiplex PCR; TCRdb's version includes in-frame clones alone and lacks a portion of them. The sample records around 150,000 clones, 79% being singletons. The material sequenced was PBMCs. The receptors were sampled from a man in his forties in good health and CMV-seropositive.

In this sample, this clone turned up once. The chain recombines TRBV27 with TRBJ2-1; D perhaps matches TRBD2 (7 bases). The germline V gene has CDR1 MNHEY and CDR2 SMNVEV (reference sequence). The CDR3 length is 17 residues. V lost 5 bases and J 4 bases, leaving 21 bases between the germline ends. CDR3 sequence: CASSRGGRLEGYNEQFF. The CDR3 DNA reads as TGTGCCAGCAGTAGGGGGGGGAGGCTCGAGGGGTACAATGAGCAGTTCTTC.

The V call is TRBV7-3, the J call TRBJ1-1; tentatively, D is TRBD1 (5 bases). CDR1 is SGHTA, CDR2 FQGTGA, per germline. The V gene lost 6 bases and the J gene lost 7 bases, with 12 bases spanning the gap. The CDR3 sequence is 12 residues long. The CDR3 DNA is TGTGCCAGCAGTCGTCCAGGGTTTGAAGCTTTCTTT. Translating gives CASSRPGFEAFF.

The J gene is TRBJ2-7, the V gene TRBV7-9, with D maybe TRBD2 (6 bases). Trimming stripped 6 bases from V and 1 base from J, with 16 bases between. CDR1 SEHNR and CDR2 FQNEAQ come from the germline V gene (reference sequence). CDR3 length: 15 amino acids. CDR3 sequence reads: CASRDWVSGSYEQYF. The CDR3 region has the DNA TGTGCCAGCAGGGATTGGGTTAGCGGTTCCTACGAGCAGTACTTC.

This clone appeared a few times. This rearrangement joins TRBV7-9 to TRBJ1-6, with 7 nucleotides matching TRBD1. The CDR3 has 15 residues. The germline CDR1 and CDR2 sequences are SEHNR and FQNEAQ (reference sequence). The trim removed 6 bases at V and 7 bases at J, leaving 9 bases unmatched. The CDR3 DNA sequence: TGTGCCAGCAGGCCACGACAGGGCGAAAATTCACCCCTCCACTTT. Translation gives CASRPRQGENSPLHF.

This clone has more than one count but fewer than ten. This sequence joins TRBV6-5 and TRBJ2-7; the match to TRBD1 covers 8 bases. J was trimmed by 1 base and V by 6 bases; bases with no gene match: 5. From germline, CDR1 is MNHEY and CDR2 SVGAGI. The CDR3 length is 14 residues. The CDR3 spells CASRGQGRSYEQYF. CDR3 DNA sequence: TGTGCCAGCAGAGGACAGGGTAGGTCCTACGAGCAGTACTTC.

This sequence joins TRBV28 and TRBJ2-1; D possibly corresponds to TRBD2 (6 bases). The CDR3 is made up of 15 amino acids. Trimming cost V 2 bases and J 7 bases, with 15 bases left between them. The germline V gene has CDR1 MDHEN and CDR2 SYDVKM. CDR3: CASSLGGRTRNEQFF. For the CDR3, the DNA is TGTGCCAGCAGTTTAGGGGGGAGAACCCGGAATGAGCAGTTCTTC.

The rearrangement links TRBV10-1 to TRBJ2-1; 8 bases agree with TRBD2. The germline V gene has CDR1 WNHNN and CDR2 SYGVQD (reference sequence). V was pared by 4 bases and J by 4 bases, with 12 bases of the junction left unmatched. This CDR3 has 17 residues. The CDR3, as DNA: TGCGCCAGCAGTGCGCGGATTACCGGGACTAGATACAATGAGCAGTTCTTC. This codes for CASSARITGTRYNEQFF.